This is a list of T cell receptor beta chains from one sample in a study of OX40 agonist ivuxolimab in advanced cancers. This table comes from immunoSEQ multiplex PCR, and its TCRdb copy is limited to in-frame clones, with some not included. Among some 79,000 clones, about nine tenths were seen once, and the ten largest hold over 4%. This specimen was CD4+ or CD8+ T cells sorted from blood, taken in a trial of the OX40 agonist ivuxolimab. The receptors shown here come from an adult with an advanced solid tumor such as melanoma, head and neck, liver or kidney cancer. Each CDR3 is given with its conserved first and last residue. A D gene is named only where the DNA matches it firmly. A clone size is listed for some rows: how often the clone was seen (once, few, many), or a class if it is expanded.

TRBJ2-1 | . | . | TRBV6-6 | 16 | TGTGCCAGCAGGGTACGAGCGGGCCTCGAAAGCAATGAGCAGTTCTTC | CASRVRAGLESNEQFF
TRBJ2-7 | . | . | TRBV4-2 | 15 | TGTGCCAGCAGCCAATCTGCGACTTTTAACTACGAGCAGTACTTC | CASSQSATFNYEQYF
TRBJ2-1 | . | . | TRBV11-2 | 13 | TGTGCCAGCAGCTTAGATCGTGCGAATGAGCAGTTCTTC | CASSLDRANEQFF
TRBJ2-6 | . | . | TRBV11-3 | 15 | TGTGCCAGCAGCTTAGGCGGGTCTGGGGCCAACGTCCTGACTTTC | CASSLGGSGANVLTF
TRBJ2-6 | once | . | TRBV6-5 | 16 | TGTGCCAGCAGTTACGACGGCGGCTCTGGGGCCAACGTCCTGACTTTC | CASSYDGGSGANVLTF
TRBJ2-3 | . | TRBD2 | TRBV30 | 11 | TGTGCCTGGGCGGGGGGGGATACGCAGTATTTT | CAWAGGDTQYF
TRBJ2-7 | . | TRBD1 | TRBV6-5 | 15 | TGTGCCAGCAGTTACACTCAGGGGGCTGGCTACGAGCAGTACTTC | CASSYTQGAGYEQYF
TRBJ2-3 | . | . | TRBV19 | 14 | TGTGCCAGTAGTATTGGGCAGGAAAGAGGTACGCAGTATTTT | CASSIGQERGTQYF
TRBJ2-3 | once | TRBD2 | TRBV7-3 | 15 | TGTGCCAGCAGCTTTAGCGGGGCCAGCGCAGATACGCAGTATTTT | CASSFSGASADTQYF
TRBJ2-7 | once | . | TRBV20-1 | 11 | TGCAGTGCTAATGACCCGGACGAGCAGTACTTC | CSANDPDEQYF
TRBJ2-1 | few | TRBD2 | TRBV2 | 11 | TGTGCCAGCGGGTCCAGCGGGAGGGAGTTCTTC | CASGSSGREFF
TRBJ2-3 | . | TRBD2 | TRBV10-3 | 13 | TGTGCCATCAGGGGACTAGGAACAGATACGCAGTATTTT | CAIRGLGTDTQYF
TRBJ2-7 | . | TRBD2 | TRBV7-9 | 13 | TGTGCCTCTAGGACTAGCAGCTCCTACGAGCAGTACTTC | CASRTSSSYEQYF
TRBJ2-5 | . | TRBD2 | TRBV19 | 16 | TGTGCCAGTAGTATAGGGCCTAGCGGATTACAAGAGACCCAGTACTTC | CASSIGPSGLQETQYF
TRBJ2-1 | . | . | TRBV19 | 14 | TGTGCCAGTAGGTTCGGGAATACCTACAATGAGCAGTTCTTC | CASRFGNTYNEQFF
TRBJ2-5 | . | . | TRBV30 | 14 | TGTGCCTGGAATCCGGAGGCCTGGCGAGGGACCCAGTACTTC | CAWNPEAWRGTQYF
TRBJ2-5 | . | . | TRBV2 | 12 | TGTGCCAGCAGTGAGGCCCGGGAGACCCAGTACTTC | CASSEARETQYF
TRBJ2-1 | . | TRBD2 | TRBV5-1 | 15 | TGCGCCAGCAGCTCCGAACTAGCGGGAGGGCGTGAGCAGTTCTTC | CASSSELAGGREQFF
TRBJ1-2 | . | TRBD1 | TRBV18 | 14 | TGTGCCAGCTCACCTTCGGGCAGGGGGCCTGGCTACACCTTC | CASSPSGRGPGYTF
TRBJ2-5 | . | . | TRBV11-2 | 13 | TGTGCCAGCAGCTCACTAGATCCTGAGACCCAGTACTTC | CASSSLDPETQYF
TRBJ2-6 | once | TRBD1 | TRBV27 | 17 | TGTGCCAGCAGTCGGACAGGGCCGTTCTCTGGGGCCAACGTCCTGACTTTC | CASSRTGPFSGANVLTF
TRBJ1-5 | . | . | TRBV6-1 | 15 | TGTGCCAGCAGTCCACAGGGATATAGCAATCAGCCCCAGCATTTT | CASSPQGYSNQPQHF
TRBJ2-7 | . | TRBD1 | TRBV28 | 15 | TGTGCCAGCAGTGTTCCGGGACAGGGATCCTACGAGCAGTACTTC | CASSVPGQGSYEQYF
TRBJ2-6 | . | TRBD1 | TRBV7-9 | 17 | TGTGCCAGCAGCTCCCCGGGACAGACCTCTGGGGCCAACGTCCTGACTTTC | CASSSPGQTSGANVLTF
TRBJ1-1 | . | TRBD1 | TRBV28 | 16 | TGTGCCATCAATCGGGGACAGGGGAGAGAAAACACTGAAGCTTTCTTT | CAINRGQGRENTEAFF
TRBJ2-2 | . | TRBD2 | TRBV25-1 | 17 | TGTGCCAGCAGTGCCCGGGAGGGACTAACTCACACCGGGGAGCTGTTTTTT | CASSAREGLTHTGELFF